A single sample is the source of the 10 T cell receptor beta chains below, sequenced in a study of T cells in tuberculosis. Time point noted: new active TB diagnosis, blood taken before or within 7 days of starting treatment. Sequencing was performed with immunoSEQ multiplex PCR; in TCRdb, only in-frame clones are kept and a portion is missing. The table includes about 34,000 clones, around 93% detected once. The sample was PBMCs, taken at tuberculosis diagnosis. Source of these receptors: an adult with tuberculosis.

The gene calls are TRBV2 and TRBJ1-6, with D possibly being TRBD1 (6 bases). The CDR3 sequence is 16 residues long. V dropped 3 bases and J dropped 9 bases, with 18 bases sitting between them. From germline, CDR1 is SNHLY and CDR2 FYNNEI. CDR3 sequence (DNA): TGTGCCAGCAGTGATGGTAGGACAGCCCTAGGTTCACCCCTCCACTTT. Translation: CASSDGRTALGSPLHF.

V gene TRBV6-1 combines with J gene TRBJ1-2, with 10 bases matching TRBD1. Germline assignment: CDR1 MNHNS and CDR2 SASEGT. This CDR3 has 14 residues. The J segment lost 8 bases and the V segment lost 3 bases, leaving 6 bases of the junction unmatched. As DNA, the CDR3 is TGTGCCAGCAGTGATCCACGGGACAGGGGCGGCTACACCTTC. Residues: CASSDPRDRGGYTF.

The chain links TRBV28 to TRBJ2-5, with 7 bases fitting TRBD2. Germline CDR1 and CDR2: MDHEN and SYDVKM. With V trimmed by 6 bases and J by 5 bases, 6 bases remained unmatched. The CDR3 covers 13 residues. DNA of the CDR3: TGTGCCAGCAGGGGGGGGTCCGGGGAGACCCAGTACTTC. Protein product: CASRGGSGETQYF.

The CDR3 nucleotides read TGCAGCGCCGAACCCTATATCATGAACACTGAAGCTTTCTTT. Its protein product is CSAEPYIMNTEAFF. The chain combines TRBV29-1 with TRBJ1-1; D unresolved. The CDR3 consists of 14 residues. Germline lookup yields CDR1 SQVTM and CDR2 ANQGSEA. V shed 7 bases and J shed 0 bases, with 15 bases lying between them. Drawing the rest from reference TRBV29-1 and TRBJ1-1, the complete variable domain is SAVISQKPSRDICQRGTSLTIQCQVDSQVTMMFWYRQQPGQSLTLIATANQGSEATYESGFVIDKFPISRPNLTFSTLTVSNMSPEDSSIYLCSAEPYIMNTEAFFGQGTRLTVV.

The chain is built from TRBV7-2 and TRBJ2-7; D remains unclear. Germline values: CDR1 SGHTA, CDR2 FQGNSA. This CDR3 is 14 amino acids long. V was clipped by 2 bases and J by 5 bases, with 13 bases between them. The CDR3 loop reads CASSLRVPKDEQYF. DNA for the CDR3: TGTGCCAGCAGCTTAAGAGTACCTAAAGACGAGCAGTACTTC.

This chain joins TRBV4-1 and TRBJ1-1, with 8 bases matching TRBD1. With V trimmed by 4 bases and J by 0 bases, 7 bases remained unmatched. Germline V gene lookup returns CDR1 MGHRA and CDR2 YSYEKL. The CDR3 covers 16 residues. The CDR3 nucleotides read TGCGCCAGCAGCCCCGGACAGGGCACCATGAACACTGAAGCTTTCTTT. Translating gives CASSPGQGTMNTEAFF.

The chain links TRBV4-1 to TRBJ1-5; D uncertain. In germline, CDR1 is MGHRA, CDR2 YSYEKL. This CDR3 has 15 amino acids. Trimming stripped 1 base from V and 0 bases from J, with 7 bases between. CDR3 in amino acids: CASSQVDISNQPQHF. For the CDR3, the DNA is TGCGCCAGCAGCCAAGTAGATATTAGCAATCAGCCCCAGCATTTT.

The V call is TRBV5-4, the J call TRBJ1-2; TRBD1 matches at 10 bases. After removal of 3 bases from V and 6 bases from J, the junction contained 2 bases not matched to a gene. CDR1 and CDR2 (germline): SGHNT, YYREEE (reference sequence). This CDR3 spans 13 amino acids. The chain's CDR3 is CASSWGTGDGYTF. Written as DNA, the CDR3 is TGTGCCAGCAGCTGGGGGACAGGGGATGGCTACACCTTC.

The V call is TRBV5-1, the J call TRBJ1-1; TRBD1 might be the D (5 bases). The CDR3 totals 13 residues. Trimming stripped 5 bases from V and 6 bases from J, with 14 bases between. The germline V gene encodes CDR1 SGHRS and CDR2 YFSETQ. This CDR3 is CASRRSGDAEAFF. The CDR3 nucleotides read TGCGCCAGCAGAAGATCGGGGGACGCTGAAGCTTTCTTT.

This sequence joins TRBV5-6 and TRBJ2-7; tentative D call: TRBD1 (7 bases). CDR1 is SGHDT, CDR2 YYEEEE, per germline. Trimming removed 4 bases at V and 3 bases at J, with 17 bases between. CDR3 size: 15 residues. The CDR3 nucleotides read TGTGCCAGCAGCGGGAGACAGGGAGGCTTCTACGAGCAGTACTTC. Encoded protein: CASSGRQGGFYEQYF.